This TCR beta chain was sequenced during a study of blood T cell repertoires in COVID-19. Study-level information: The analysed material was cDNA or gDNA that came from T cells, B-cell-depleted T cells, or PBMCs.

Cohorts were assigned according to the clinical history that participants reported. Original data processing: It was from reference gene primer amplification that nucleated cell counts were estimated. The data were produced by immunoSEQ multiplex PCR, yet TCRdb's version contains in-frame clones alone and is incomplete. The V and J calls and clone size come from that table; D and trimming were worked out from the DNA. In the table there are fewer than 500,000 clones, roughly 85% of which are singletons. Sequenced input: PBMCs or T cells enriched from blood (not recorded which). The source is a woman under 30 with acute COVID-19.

This CDR3 is CASSRTGEGSYNEQFF. The CDR3 coding sequence is TGTGCCAGCAGCCGGACAGGGGAGGGCTCCTACAATGAGCAGTTCTTC. The chain combines TRBV7-6 with TRBJ2-1; 9 nucleotides agree with TRBD1. CDR3 length: 16 residues. The ends lost 5 bases at V and 0 bases at J; junction bases unmatched: 5. Germline assignment: CDR1 SGHVS and CDR2 FNYEAQ.